The clone carrying this TCR beta chain occurred many times. Its antigen is unknown. The entry originates in a study of blood T cells in healthy people across ages. The ends were cut back, 5 bases at V and 7 bases at J, with 12 bases in the middle. Germline CDR1 reads SEHNR; CDR2 reads FQNEAQ (reference sequence). The length of the CDR3 is 12 residues. General study results and limits: The long-lived group displayed more naive CD4+ cells, plus higher diversity, than the aged donors did. Per million T cells, TCR beta diversity dropped about linearly as age rose. TCR beta diversity correlated strongly with naive T cell percentage.

Together with a sample-barcoded 5' primer, a J-beta primer mix was included in a second PCR lasting about 7 to 11 cycles. Every cDNA molecule carried a tag from a template-switch adaptor bearing 12 random nucleotides. One entry per CDR3 protein, called by TCRdb with MiXCR from the 5' RACE reads. Here the sample spans about 930,000 distinct CDR3 sequences, 25% to 35% being singletons. The same specimen was also included in a second study, on T cells of mothers and their children.

Sequencing was done on a sample of blood. This clonotype originated in a woman aged 40 to 49 in good health. The gene calls are TRBV7-9 and TRBJ2-7; no definite D call. CDR3 amino acids: CASSLDTSEQYF. CDR3 nucleotides: TGTGCCAGCAGCCTTGACACGTCGGAGCAGTACTTC.